Below are 9 T cell receptor beta chains sequenced from a single sample in a study of T-cell reconstitution after alpha-beta-depleted transplantation in children. The library targeted TCRbeta and was prepared with unique molecular identifiers. TCRdb fed the PCR reads into MiXCR, producing one record per CDR3 protein. The sample contains hundreds of thousands of distinct CDR3 sequences, around a sixth of which appear only once. The sequenced sample was PBMCs from the stem cell graft donor, obtained from the stem cell graft. These receptors were obtained from a human donor who donated a stem cell graft to a child with acute myeloid leukemia.

The sample holds a few counts of this clonotype. CDR3 in DNA: TGCGCCAGCAGCCAAGAAAGGGGGCTTAACTATGGCTACACCTTC. It codes for CASSQERGLNYGYTF. V gene TRBV4-1 combines with J gene TRBJ1-2, with 7 bases fitting TRBD1. Germline V gene sequence: CDR1 MGHRA, CDR2 YSYEKL. V gave up 0 bases and J gave up 1 base; unmatched junction bases: 2. The CDR3 covers 15 residues.

This chain joins TRBV20-1 and TRBJ2-2, with a weak D call TRBD2 (5 bases). CDR1 and CDR2 (germline): DFQATT, SNEGSKA (reference sequence). This CDR3 comprises 14 residues. Trimming pared 2 bases from V and 5 bases from J, leaving 12 bases between. The CDR3 DNA sequence: TGCAGTGCTAGATTCCGTGGCGGGACCGGGGAGCTGTTTTTT. Translated: CSARFRGGTGELFF.

This clonotype was recorded only once. The chain has TRBV5-1 and TRBJ2-7; D possibly matches TRBD1 or TRBD2 (5 bases each). The germline V gene has CDR1 SGHRS and CDR2 YFSETQ. CDR3 length: 14 residues. The V gene lost 0 bases and the J gene lost 5 bases, with 12 bases spanning the gap. CDR3 sequence: CASSLGEGSDEQYV. The CDR3 nucleotides read TGCGCCAGCAGCTTGGGTGAGGGGTCGGACGAGCAGTACGTC.

This clonotype was seen repeatedly, ten times or more. This sequence joins TRBV20-1 and TRBJ2-7, with 8 bases that match TRBD1. V lost 2 bases and J lost 3; bases outside the gene matches: 3. This CDR3 has 13 amino acids. Germline values: CDR1 DFQATT, CDR2 SNEGSKA (reference sequence). DNA of the CDR3: TGCAGTGCTAGAAAGGGGACAGGCTACGAGCAGTACGTC. It is translated as CSARKGTGYEQYV.

The chain combines TRBV7-9 with TRBJ1-4; 8 nucleotides match TRBD1. Germline-derived CDR1 and CDR2 are SEHNR and FQNEAQ (reference sequence). There are 14 residues in the CDR3. After removal of 6 bases from V and 7 bases from J, the junction contained 7 bases not matched to a gene. CDR3 sequence reads: CASRSGQGSEKLFF. CDR3 nucleotides: TGTGCCAGCAGAAGTGGACAGGGAAGTGAAAAACTGTTTTTT.

V and J are TRBV7-9 and TRBJ2-2; D ambiguous. Germline V gene sequence: CDR1 SEHNR, CDR2 FQNEAQ (reference sequence). Trimming removed 9 bases from V and 7 bases from J, with 12 bases in between. The CDR3 extends over 12 amino acids. The CDR3 DNA sequence: TGTGCCAGGGGCGTCGCCAGCGGGGAGCTGTTTTTT. This codes for CARGVASGELFF.

In this sample, this clonotype turned up a few times. This chain links TRBV15 with TRBJ1-5, with D tentatively TRBD1 (5 bases). V gave up 3 bases and J gave up 2 bases, with 20 bases separating them. Per the germline V gene, CDR1 is LNHNV and CDR2 is YYDKDF (reference sequence). The CDR3 totals 18 residues. This CDR3 is CATSRSEDRGGGNQPQHF. CDR3 DNA sequence: TGTGCCACCAGCAGGTCCGAGGATCGGGGGGGTGGCAATCAGCCCCAGCATTTT. The full variable domain, completed using reference TRBV15 and TRBJ1-5, is DAMVIQNPRYQVTQFGKPVTLSCSQTLNHNVMYWYQQKSSQAPKLLFHYYDKDFNNEADTPDNFQSRRPNTSFCFLDIRSPGLGDTAMYLCATSRSEDRGGGNQPQHFGDGTRLSIL.

This clonotype appeared a few times. As DNA, the CDR3 is TGCAGCGTTGAAGGTTTACAGGGTAGGGTCTATGGCTACACCTTC. It yields the protein CSVEGLQGRVYGYTF. The rearrangement joins TRBV29-1 to TRBJ1-2; D perhaps matches TRBD1 (6 bases). CDR3 length: 15 residues. CDR1 and CDR2 from the germline V gene are SQVTM and ANQGSEA. V was trimmed by 1 base and J by 4 bases, leaving 16 bases between them. Full variable domain (outside the CDR3, taken from reference TRBV29-1 and TRBJ1-2): SAVISQKPSRDICQRGTSLTIQCQVDSQVTMMFWYRQQPGQSLTLIATANQGSEATYESGFVIDKFPISRPNLTFSTLTVSNMSPEDSSIYLCSVEGLQGRVYGYTFGSGTRLTVV.

This clonotype was seen just once. The J gene is TRBJ2-2, the V gene TRBV24-1, with D possibly being TRBD1 (6 bases). The V gene's germline CDR1 is KGHDR and CDR2 SFDVKD. With 10 bases removed from V and 0 bases from J, the gap between germline ends came to 14 bases. CDR3 size: 15 residues. This CDR3 reads CATGGSEANTGELFF. For the CDR3, the DNA is TGTGCCACTGGGGGCAGCGAAGCGAACACCGGGGAGCTGTTTTTT.